A selection of T cell receptor beta chains follows, all from one sample in a study of memory CD4+ T cells and cytomegalovirus serostatus. Repertoires were generated with immunoSEQ multiplex PCR, while TCRdb's copy carries only in-frame clones and drops some. The sample yields almost 45,000 clones, 75% to 85% seen once. Sequencing was performed on memory CD4+ T cells from blood. The receptors shown here come from an adult in good health and CMV-seronegative. The CDR3 runs from the conserved cysteine through the conserved F or W. D genes are given only for firm matches. Not all rows give a size; the values are once, few, many and, for expanded clones, a class.

clone size: NA
D gene: TRBD1
V gene: TRBV4-3
J gene: TRBJ1-1
CDR3 protein: CASSHQTGGMNTEAFF
CDR3 DNA: TGCGCCAGCAGCCACCAGACAGGGGGCATGAACACTGAAGCTTTCTTT

clone size: NA
D gene: NA
V gene: TRBV2
J gene: TRBJ1-2
CDR3 protein: CASRAGKNYGYTF
CDR3 DNA: TGTGCCAGCAGAGCCGGGAAAAACTATGGCTACACCTTC

clone size: NA
D gene: NA
V gene: TRBV4-3
J gene: TRBJ1-1
CDR3 protein: CASSQDLGGTEAFF
CDR3 DNA: TGCGCCAGCAGCCAAGATCTAGGGGGCACTGAAGCTTTCTTT

clone size: NA
D gene: NA
V gene: TRBV11-3
J gene: TRBJ2-7
CDR3 protein: CASSLGTSTYEQYF
CDR3 DNA: TGTGCCAGCAGCTTAGGAACTTCGACCTACGAGCAGTACTTC

clone size: once
D gene: TRBD1
V gene: TRBV9
J gene: TRBJ1-1
CDR3 protein: CASSATGVSTEAFF
CDR3 DNA: TGTGCCAGCAGCGCGACAGGGGTTAGTACTGAAGCTTTCTTT

clone size: NA
D gene: NA
V gene: TRBV6-1
J gene: TRBJ2-1
CDR3 protein: CASRTFGGNNEQFF
CDR3 DNA: TGTGCCAGCAGGACTTTCGGGGGTAACAATGAGCAGTTCTTC

clone size: NA
D gene: NA
V gene: TRBV6-1
J gene: TRBJ2-7
CDR3 protein: CASSARALADYEQYF
CDR3 DNA: TGTGCCAGCAGTGCCAGAGCACTAGCTGACTACGAGCAGTACTTC

clone size: NA
D gene: NA
V gene: TRBV11-2
J gene: TRBJ2-2
CDR3 protein: CASSLDRGSGELFF
CDR3 DNA: TGTGCCAGCAGCTTAGATCGGGGGTCAGGGGAGCTGTTTTTT

clone size: NA
D gene: NA
V gene: TRBV5-6
J gene: TRBJ1-6
CDR3 protein: CASSRRGTNSPLHF
CDR3 DNA: TGTGCCAGCAGCCGGCGGGGGACGAATTCACCCCTCCACTTT

clone size: few
D gene: NA
V gene: TRBV6-4
J gene: TRBJ1-2
CDR3 protein: CASSVGVGAGYGYTF
CDR3 DNA: TGTGCCAGCAGTGTTGGAGTGGGGGCCGGCTATGGCTACACCTTC

clone size: NA
D gene: NA
V gene: TRBV19
J gene: TRBJ1-1
CDR3 protein: CASVVDSSNTEAFF
CDR3 DNA: TGTGCCAGCGTCGTGGACAGTTCGAACACTGAAGCTTTCTTT

clone size: once
D gene: TRBD1
V gene: TRBV11-2
J gene: TRBJ1-6
CDR3 protein: CASSSRLGQGNSPLHF
CDR3 DNA: TGTGCCAGCAGCTCGAGGCTTGGACAGGGGAATTCACCCCTCCACTTT

clone size: NA
D gene: NA
V gene: TRBV7-2
J gene: TRBJ2-3
CDR3 protein: CASSFEPVRGTQYF
CDR3 DNA: TGTGCCAGCAGCTTCGAGCCTGTACGGGGTACGCAGTATTTT

clone size: once
D gene: NA
V gene: TRBV5-1
J gene: TRBJ2-7
CDR3 protein: CASSTTGLSYEQYF
CDR3 DNA: TGCGCCAGCAGCACTACGGGACTCTCCTACGAGCAGTACTTC

clone size: medium-sized
D gene: NA
V gene: TRBV11-3
J gene: TRBJ2-7
CDR3 protein: CASSRTDLSYEQYF
CDR3 DNA: TGTGCCAGCAGCCGGACTGATTTATCCTACGAGCAGTACTTC

clone size: NA
D gene: NA
V gene: TRBV9
J gene: TRBJ2-1
CDR3 protein: CASSGRGNEQFF
CDR3 DNA: TGTGCCAGCAGCGGAAGGGGTAATGAGCAGTTCTTC

clone size: NA
D gene: NA
V gene: TRBV18
J gene: TRBJ2-4
CDR3 protein: CASSREGISSGNIQYF
CDR3 DNA: TGTGCCAGCTCACGGGAAGGGATTTCTTCGGGAAACATTCAGTACTTC

clone size: NA
D gene: NA
V gene: TRBV10-3
J gene: TRBJ1-1
CDR3 protein: CAIKRGANTEAFF
CDR3 DNA: TGTGCCATCAAAAGAGGAGCAAACACTGAAGCTTTCTTT

clone size: NA
D gene: NA
V gene: TRBV19
J gene: TRBJ1-1
CDR3 protein: CASSEGRMNTEAFF
CDR3 DNA: TGTGCCAGTAGTGAGGGCAGAATGAACACTGAAGCTTTCTTT

clone size: NA
D gene: NA
V gene: TRBV11-2
J gene: TRBJ1-2
CDR3 protein: CASSHSTGNYGYTF
CDR3 DNA: TGTGCCAGCAGCCATTCGACGGGGAACTATGGCTACACCTTC

clone size: NA
D gene: NA
V gene: TRBV5-1
J gene: TRBJ2-3
CDR3 protein: CASSLEGPTDTQYF
CDR3 DNA: TGCGCCAGCAGCTTGGAGGGACCCACAGATACGCAGTATTTT

clone size: NA
D gene: TRBD1
V gene: TRBV18
J gene: TRBJ2-1
CDR3 protein: CASSQSPGQGGNEQFF
CDR3 DNA: TGTGCCAGCTCACAGAGTCCGGGACAGGGAGGGAATGAGCAGTTCTTC

clone size: NA
D gene: TRBD2
V gene: TRBV11-2
J gene: TRBJ2-7
CDR3 protein: CASSQAHLTSGSSYEQYF
CDR3 DNA: TGTGCCAGCAGCCAGGCCCACTTGACTAGCGGGAGCTCCTACGAGCAGTACTTC

clone size: NA
D gene: NA
V gene: TRBV7-3
J gene: TRBJ2-3
CDR3 protein: CASRSGIGQTDTQYF
CDR3 DNA: TGTGCCAGCAGGTCCGGAATTGGGCAAACAGATACGCAGTATTTT

clone size: NA
D gene: TRBD1
V gene: TRBV27
J gene: TRBJ2-3
CDR3 protein: CASKLQGGTDTQYF
CDR3 DNA: TGTGCCAGTAAACTACAGGGGGGCACAGATACGCAGTATTTT

clone size: NA
D gene: NA
V gene: TRBV6-6
J gene: TRBJ1-5
CDR3 protein: CASSPLTANQPQHF
CDR3 DNA: TGTGCCAGCAGCCCGTTAACAGCCAATCAGCCCCAGCATTTT

clone size: NA
D gene: NA
V gene: TRBV9
J gene: TRBJ2-3
CDR3 protein: CASSVGTSRAEYF
CDR3 DNA: TGTGCCAGCAGCGTAGGCACTAGCCGGGCGGAGTATTTT

clone size: NA
D gene: NA
V gene: TRBV14
J gene: TRBJ1-1
CDR3 protein: CASSQDYGTPTLAFF
CDR3 DNA: TGTGCCAGCAGCCAAGATTACGGGACGCCAACACTTGCTTTCTTT

clone size: NA
D gene: NA
V gene: TRBV11-3
J gene: TRBJ2-5
CDR3 protein: CASSLLAETQYF
CDR3 DNA: TGTGCCAGCAGCTTACTAGCGGAGACCCAGTACTTC

clone size: NA
D gene: NA
V gene: TRBV7-2
J gene: TRBJ2-1
CDR3 protein: CASRGRSADSYNEQFF
CDR3 DNA: TGTGCCAGCAGGGGGAGGTCGGCGGATTCCTACAATGAGCAGTTCTTC

clone size: NA
D gene: TRBD1
V gene: TRBV7-6
J gene: TRBJ1-2
CDR3 protein: CASSSIDREGGYTF
CDR3 DNA: TGTGCCAGCAGCTCCATAGACAGGGAGGGTGGCTACACCTTC

clone size: NA
D gene: TRBD1
V gene: TRBV20-1
J gene: TRBJ2-7
CDR3 protein: CSAEGQDEQYF
CDR3 DNA: TGCAGTGCGGAGGGACAGGACGAGCAGTACTTC

clone size: NA
D gene: TRBD1
V gene: TRBV5-5
J gene: TRBJ2-2
CDR3 protein: CASSFNAGGNTGELFF
CDR3 DNA: TGTGCCAGCAGCTTTAACGCAGGGGGCAACACCGGGGAGCTGTTTTTT

clone size: NA
D gene: NA
V gene: TRBV5-6
J gene: TRBJ1-6
CDR3 protein: CASSLYGGGISPLHF
CDR3 DNA: TGTGCCAGCAGCTTATATGGGGGAGGTATTTCACCCCTCCACTTT

clone size: NA
D gene: NA
V gene: TRBV4-3
J gene: TRBJ2-7
CDR3 protein: CASSQTGSKTYEQYF
CDR3 DNA: TGCGCCAGCAGCCAAACTGGGTCGAAAACCTACGAGCAGTACTTC

clone size: NA
D gene: NA
V gene: TRBV11-2
J gene: TRBJ2-5
CDR3 protein: CASSLAFAGQETQYF
CDR3 DNA: TGTGCCAGCAGCTTAGCGTTCGCAGGCCAAGAGACCCAGTACTTC

clone size: NA
D gene: NA
V gene: TRBV18
J gene: TRBJ1-1
CDR3 protein: CASSGSRGGTEAFF
CDR3 DNA: TGTGCCAGCTCAGGGTCCAGGGGAGGCACTGAAGCTTTCTTT

clone size: NA
D gene: TRBD2
V gene: TRBV27
J gene: TRBJ2-1
CDR3 protein: CASSLRGGRAQIYNEQFF
CDR3 DNA: TGTGCCAGCAGTTTAAGAGGAGGGAGGGCTCAGATTTACAATGAGCAGTTCTTC

clone size: NA
D gene: NA
V gene: TRBV7-8
J gene: TRBJ2-7
CDR3 protein: CASSLGAGLSQGEQYF
CDR3 DNA: TGTGCCAGCAGCTTAGGTGCCGGGCTCTCCCAGGGGGAGCAGTACTTC

clone size: NA
D gene: TRBD1
V gene: TRBV11-1
J gene: TRBJ2-3
CDR3 protein: CASSLRGGASTDTQYF
CDR3 DNA: TGTGCCAGCAGCTTAAGAGGGGGCGCCAGCACAGATACGCAGTATTTT

clone size: NA
D gene: NA
V gene: TRBV29-1
J gene: TRBJ2-2
CDR3 protein: CSVALGTNTGELFF
CDR3 DNA: TGCAGCGTTGCGTTAGGGACGAACACCGGGGAGCTGTTTTTT

clone size: few
D gene: NA
V gene: TRBV2
J gene: TRBJ1-1
CDR3 protein: CASSEQNTEAFF
CDR3 DNA: TGTGCCAGCAGTGAACAGAACACTGAAGCTTTCTTT

clone size: NA
D gene: TRBD1
V gene: TRBV29-1
J gene: TRBJ1-2
CDR3 protein: CSAQNQGADGYTF
CDR3 DNA: TGCAGCGCCCAAAACCAGGGGGCGGATGGCTACACCTTC

clone size: NA
D gene: TRBD1
V gene: TRBV19
J gene: TRBJ2-2
CDR3 protein: CASNTGGATGELFF
CDR3 DNA: TGTGCCAGTAATACAGGGGGAGCCACCGGGGAGCTGTTTTTT

clone size: NA
D gene: TRBD1
V gene: TRBV9
J gene: TRBJ1-1
CDR3 protein: CASSSRTGSPEAFF
CDR3 DNA: TGTGCCAGCAGCTCGAGGACAGGGTCCCCTGAAGCTTTCTTT

clone size: NA
D gene: TRBD1
V gene: TRBV5-1
J gene: TRBJ2-5
CDR3 protein: CASSLESGQGWETQYF
CDR3 DNA: TGCGCCAGCAGCTTGGAAAGCGGACAGGGCTGGGAGACCCAGTACTTC

clone size: NA
D gene: TRBD1
V gene: TRBV19
J gene: TRBJ2-7
CDR3 protein: CASSIGRGYEQYF
CDR3 DNA: TGTGCCAGTAGTATTGGCAGGGGGTACGAGCAGTACTTC

clone size: once
D gene: NA
V gene: TRBV11-3
J gene: TRBJ1-1
CDR3 protein: CASSLGGAGTEAFF
CDR3 DNA: TGTGCCAGCAGCTTAGGAGGGGCGGGGACTGAAGCTTTCTTT

clone size: NA
D gene: TRBD2
V gene: TRBV19
J gene: TRBJ2-5
CDR3 protein: CASSSAGGGETQYF
CDR3 DNA: TGTGCCAGTTCCTCGGCGGGAGGGGGGGAGACCCAGTACTTC

clone size: NA
D gene: NA
V gene: TRBV30
J gene: TRBJ2-7
CDR3 protein: CAWTSSPADEQYF
CDR3 DNA: TGTGCCTGGACCTCCTCTCCCGCCGACGAGCAGTACTTC

clone size: NA
D gene: TRBD2
V gene: TRBV7-6
J gene: TRBJ2-2
CDR3 protein: CASSAFSGRLAGELFF
CDR3 DNA: TGTGCCAGCAGCGCCTTTAGCGGGAGATTGGCCGGGGAGCTGTTTTTT

clone size: NA
D gene: TRBD1
V gene: TRBV5-6
J gene: TRBJ1-4
CDR3 protein: CASSGGQGFEKLFF
CDR3 DNA: TGTGCCAGCAGCGGAGGACAGGGGTTTGAAAAACTGTTTTTT

clone size: medium-sized
D gene: TRBD1
V gene: TRBV4-1
J gene: TRBJ1-1
CDR3 protein: CASSQEATGDTEAFF
CDR3 DNA: TGCGCCAGCAGCCAAGAGGCGACAGGGGACACTGAAGCTTTCTTT

clone size: NA
D gene: NA
V gene: TRBV5-4
J gene: TRBJ2-6
CDR3 protein: CASSSSPTTSGANVLTF
CDR3 DNA: TGTGCCAGCAGCAGCTCCCCCACTACTTCTGGGGCCAACGTCCTGACTTTC

clone size: NA
D gene: TRBD1
V gene: TRBV5-1
J gene: TRBJ2-7
CDR3 protein: CASSSSGGAGYEQYF
CDR3 DNA: TGCGCCAGCAGCTCCTCAGGGGGCGCCGGCTACGAGCAGTACTTC

clone size: NA
D gene: NA
V gene: TRBV5-5
J gene: TRBJ2-7
CDR3 protein: CASSLERSEQYF
CDR3 DNA: TGTGCCAGCAGCTTGGAGCGTTCCGAGCAGTACTTC

clone size: NA
D gene: NA
V gene: TRBV4-1
J gene: TRBJ2-7
CDR3 protein: CASSQEVGMARPSREQYF
CDR3 DNA: TGCGCCAGCAGCCAAGAAGTAGGAATGGCCCGACCGTCCCGCGAGCAGTACTTC

clone size: NA
D gene: NA
V gene: TRBV18
J gene: TRBJ1-2
CDR3 protein: CASSPSPGSSYGYTF
CDR3 DNA: TGTGCCAGCTCACCCTCGCCAGGGTCGTCCTATGGCTACACCTTC

clone size: once
D gene: NA
V gene: TRBV10-2
J gene: TRBJ2-1
CDR3 protein: CASSPLRGNEQFF
CDR3 DNA: TGCGCCAGCAGTCCCCTGCGGGGAAATGAGCAGTTCTTC